This TCR beta chain was profiled in a study of T cell changes during pregnancy in multiple sclerosis. Profiling relied on immunoSEQ multiplex PCR, and the TCRdb table lists in-frame clones only, not all of them. The table lists about 50,000 clones, about 94% of them singletons. This CDR3 spans 14 amino acids. Germline trimming cut 8 bases from V and 1 base from J; bases unmatched to any gene: 5. Germline CDR1 is SGHAT and CDR2 is FQNNGV. The clonotype comes from a female donor with multiple sclerosis, enrolled in a pregnancy study. V gene TRBV11-2 combines with J gene TRBJ2-7; 10 positions match TRBD2. This specimen consisted of CD4+ T cells from peripheral blood mononuclear cells, obtained after pregnancy. CDR3 region: CASRLAGASYEQYF. The CDR3 coding sequence is TGTGCCAGCCGTCTAGCGGGAGCATCCTACGAGCAGTACTTC.